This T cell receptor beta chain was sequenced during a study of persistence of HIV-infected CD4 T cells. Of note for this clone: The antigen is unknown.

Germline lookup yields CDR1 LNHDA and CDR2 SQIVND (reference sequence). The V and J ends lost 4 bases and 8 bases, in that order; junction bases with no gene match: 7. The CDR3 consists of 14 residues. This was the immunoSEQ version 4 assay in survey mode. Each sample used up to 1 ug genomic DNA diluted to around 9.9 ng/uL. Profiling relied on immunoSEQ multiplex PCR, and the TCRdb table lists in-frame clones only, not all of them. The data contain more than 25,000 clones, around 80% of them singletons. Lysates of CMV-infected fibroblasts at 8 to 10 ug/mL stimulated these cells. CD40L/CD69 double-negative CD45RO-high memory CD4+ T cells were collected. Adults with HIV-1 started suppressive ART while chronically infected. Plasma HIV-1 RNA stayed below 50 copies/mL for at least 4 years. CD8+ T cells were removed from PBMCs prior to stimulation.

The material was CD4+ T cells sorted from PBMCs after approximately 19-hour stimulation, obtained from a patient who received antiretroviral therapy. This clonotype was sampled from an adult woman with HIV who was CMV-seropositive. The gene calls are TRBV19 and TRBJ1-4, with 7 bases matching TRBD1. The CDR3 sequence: CASSTGQDDEKLFF. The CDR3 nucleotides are TGTGCCAGTAGTACTGGACAGGACGACGAAAAACTGTTTTTT.